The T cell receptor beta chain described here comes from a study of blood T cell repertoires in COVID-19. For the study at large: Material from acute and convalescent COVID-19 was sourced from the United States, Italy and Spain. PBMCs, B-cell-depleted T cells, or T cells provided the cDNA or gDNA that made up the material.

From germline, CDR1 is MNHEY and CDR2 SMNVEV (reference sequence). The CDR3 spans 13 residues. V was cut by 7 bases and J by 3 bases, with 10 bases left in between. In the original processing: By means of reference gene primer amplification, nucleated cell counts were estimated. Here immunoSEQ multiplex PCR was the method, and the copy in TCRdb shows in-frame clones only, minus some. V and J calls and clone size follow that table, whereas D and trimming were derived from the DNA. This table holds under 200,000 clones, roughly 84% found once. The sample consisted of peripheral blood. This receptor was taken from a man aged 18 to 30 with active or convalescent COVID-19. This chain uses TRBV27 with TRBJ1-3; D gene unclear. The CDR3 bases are TGTGCCAGCAAGCCCTACGATGGAAACACCATATATTTT. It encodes CASKPYDGNTIYF.